The clone carrying this T cell receptor (beta chain) was counted between two and nine times. Donors in the study were healthy people who gave bone marrow. 13 Jbeta primers and 60 Vbeta primers were used for the PCR. Only in-frame clones appear in the TCRdb table, and some are missing; sequencing was by immunoSEQ multiplex PCR. The sample includes 75,000 to 90,000 clones, less than 80% of them seen just once. The sample originates from a study of cytomegalovirus exposure and HLA in healthy donors. Study-level information: About 83 million unique TCRs from HLA-typed donors made up an early data release.

The source material was PBMCs. The receptor was isolated from a woman between 40 and 50 years old in good health and CMV-seropositive.

CDR3 loop: CASSYRGIPGNTIYF. The CDR3 coding sequence is TGTGCCAGCAGTTACAGGGGGATCCCTGGAAACACCATATATTTT. The V gene is TRBV27, the J gene TRBJ1-3; 8 nucleotides align to TRBD1. The CDR3 extends over 15 amino acids. The germline gives CDR1 MNHEY, CDR2 SMNVEV (reference sequence). Trimming removed 4 bases from V and 2 bases from J; junction bases left unmatched: 4.